This T cell receptor beta chain was found in a study of regulatory T cells in long-lasting Graves disease. Study-level findings and limits: Persistent cases of Graves' showed reduced TCR diversity relative to newly diagnosed patients. Possibly, too few samples lowered accuracy.

Indicated time point: persistent/refractory GD, antithyroid drugs over 5 years with positive TRAb. PBMC-derived RNA was used for the TCR library. All patients originated from an endocrinology department located in Xi'an, China. EDTA tubes held 8 to 10 milliliters of peripheral blood from each patient. With iRepertoire HTBI primers and Arm-PCR of CDR3 regions, TCR beta libraries were built. TCRdb re-called the multiplex PCR reads through MiXCR, storing one row per CDR3 protein. The repertoire holds approximately 350,000 distinct CDR3 sequences, with less than 30% as singletons. This CDR3 comprises 14 residues. Germline trimming cut 7 bases from V and 3 bases from J; bases unmatched to any gene: 9. CDR1 and CDR2 from the germline V gene are SNHLY and FYNNEI. This clonotype was seen at least ten times. The antigen is unknown.

The specimen comprised peripheral blood mononuclear cells (PBMCs), sampled when the disease was refractory, from a patient treated with antithyroid drugs. This TCR was sampled from a middle-aged woman with Graves disease. The gene calls are TRBV2 and TRBJ2-7; 7 nucleotides line up with TRBD2. CDR3 residues: CASILKGTNYEQYF. The CDR3 nucleotides are TGTGCCAGCATCCTGAAGGGGACTAACTACGAGCAGTACTTC.